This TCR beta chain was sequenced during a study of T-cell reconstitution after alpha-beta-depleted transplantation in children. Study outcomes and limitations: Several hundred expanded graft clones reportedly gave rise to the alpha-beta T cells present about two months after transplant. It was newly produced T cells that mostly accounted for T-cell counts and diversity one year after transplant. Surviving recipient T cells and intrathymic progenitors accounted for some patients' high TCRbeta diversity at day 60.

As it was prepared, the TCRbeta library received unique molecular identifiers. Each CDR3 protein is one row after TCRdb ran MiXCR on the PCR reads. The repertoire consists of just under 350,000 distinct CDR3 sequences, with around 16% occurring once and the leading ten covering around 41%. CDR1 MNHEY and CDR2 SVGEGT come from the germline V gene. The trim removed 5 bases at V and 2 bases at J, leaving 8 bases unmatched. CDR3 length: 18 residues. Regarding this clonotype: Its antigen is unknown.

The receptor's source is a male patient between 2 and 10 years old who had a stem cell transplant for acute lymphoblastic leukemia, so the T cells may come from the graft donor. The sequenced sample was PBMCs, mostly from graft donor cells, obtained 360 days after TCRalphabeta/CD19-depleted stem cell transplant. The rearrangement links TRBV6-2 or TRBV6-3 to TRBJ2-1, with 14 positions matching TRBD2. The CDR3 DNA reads TGTGCCAGCAGTCCCGGGACTAGCGGGAGATTTCCCTACAATGAGCAGTTCTTC. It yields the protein CASSPGTSGRFPYNEQFF.